The text below deals with one TCR beta chain. Different DNA sequences within this sample yield the same CDR3. This entry is derived from a study of blood T cell repertoires in COVID-19. Overall study context: COVID-19 samples collected from the United States, Italy and Spain covered acute and convalescent phases.

There are 14 residues in the CDR3. V gave up 5 bases and J gave up 4 bases, with 12 bases separating them. Germline loops: CDR1 KGHDR, CDR2 SFDVKD. Authors' data handling: Amplification of reference gene primers was used by the study to estimate nucleated cell counts. Data came from immunoSEQ multiplex PCR; TCRdb stores just in-frame clones and leaves some out. V and J calls and clone size come straight from that table; D and trimming were deduced from the DNA. This repertoire shows 250,000 or so clones, approximately 89% found once; its top ten account for approximately 6%. This clonotype was sampled from a woman aged 30 to 39 with COVID-19, enrolled during active disease. The specimen was peripheral blood. The V and J genes are TRBV24-1 and TRBJ2-3; D possibly corresponds to TRBD2 (6 bases). CDR3 DNA sequence: TGTGCCACCAGTGTGGGGGGACGGGCAGATACGCAGTATTTT. It translates to CATSVGGRADTQYF.